This T cell receptor (beta chain) came from a study of CD8+CD57+ T cells in acquired aplastic anemia. The overall study: 3.2 ug was the average amount of DNA from sorted CD4+ and CD8+ cells. Healthy donor CD4+ samples were sequenced to a depth that averaged around 9.8 million reads. Findings of the study overall: Found in both controls and patients were approximately 31 CD8+ CDR3 sequences.

About this clonotype: The target antigen is unknown.

Genomic DNA templated the TCR beta VDJ and CDR3 profiling. TCRdb analysed the reads with MiXCR anew, one entry per CDR3 protein. Of roughly 150,000 distinct CDR3 sequences listed, approximately 40% are singletons. With 5 bases removed from V and 5 bases from J, the gap between germline ends came to 21 bases. There are 16 residues in the CDR3. The V gene's germline CDR1 is MNHNS and CDR2 SASEGT. The sample taken for sequencing was sorted CD4+, CD8+, or CD8+CD57+ T cells (not recorded which) from PBMCs. The V and J genes are TRBV6-1 and TRBJ1-1; D is perhaps TRBD1 (6 bases). The receptor was isolated from a human donor in good health. The DNA of the CDR3 is TGTGCCAGCAGTCCCGAACCTCACAGGGTTGGAACTGAAGCTTTCTTT. Protein: CASSPEPHRVGTEAFF.